A single sample is the source of the 28 T cell receptor beta chains below, sequenced in a study of cytomegalovirus exposure and HLA in healthy donors (dated by TCRdb to 2016 to 2017). Library construction relied on the immunoSEQ multiplex PCR assay. What TCRdb holds here is the immuneACCESS table cut down to in-frame rearrangements. Part of the clones is not present; checked against another copy, under half of the missing clones reflect an unresolved V gene, and the others are unexplained. The sample profile shows roughly 65,000 clones; around 90% of them were found once. About 3% of the sample is held by the ten biggest clonotypes. Sample: PBMCs. The source is a man aged 18-30 years in good health and CMV-seronegative.

V and J are TRBV7-2 and TRBJ2-5; 9 bases line up with TRBD2. The CDR3 covers 15 residues. Per germline, CDR1 SGHTA and CDR2 FQGNSA. With V trimmed by 5 bases and J by 2 bases, 6 bases remained unmatched. CDR3 nucleotide sequence: TGTGCCAGCAGCCCCGGGACTAGCTTACAAGAGACCCAGTACTTC. Protein sequence: CASSPGTSLQETQYF. Full variable domain (outside the CDR3, taken from reference TRBV7-2 and TRBJ2-5): GAGVSQSPSNKVTEKGKDVELRCDPISGHTALYWYRQSLGQGLEFLIYFQGNSAPDKSGLPSDRFSAERTGGSVSTLTIQRTQQEDSAVYLCASSPGTSLQETQYFGPGTRLLVL.

V is TRBV28 and J is TRBJ1-4, with D possibly being TRBD1 (6 bases). The CDR3 sequence is 13 residues long. Germline CDR1 is MDHEN and CDR2 is SYDVKM. Trimming removed 10 bases at V and 4 bases at J, with 13 bases between. CDR3 loop: CATLDSFNEKLFF. CDR3 nucleotide sequence: TGTGCCACCCTGGACAGTTTTAATGAAAAACTGTTTTTT.

The chain recombines TRBV19 with TRBJ2-2; a weak D match, TRBD2 (5 bases). CDR1 is LNHDA and CDR2 is SQIVND in the germline V gene (reference sequence). This CDR3 contains 13 residues. V lost 10 bases and J 1 base, leaving 10 bases between the germline ends. The CDR3 sequence is CATETRNTGELFF. CDR3 coding DNA: TGTGCCACAGAAACTAGGAACACCGGGGAGCTGTTTTTT.

This chain uses TRBV29-1 with TRBJ2-1, with 7 bases that match TRBD2. The germline gives CDR1 SQVTM, CDR2 ANQGSEA. The CDR3 covers 20 residues. V lost 8 bases, J lost 4 bases, and 29 bases stayed unmatched. CDR3 DNA sequence: TGCAGCCCCCGAATGGTTAGGCGACTAGCCGGGTTCATGGGATACAATGAGCAGTTCTTC. Its protein product is CSPRMVRRLAGFMGYNEQFF.

The chain joins TRBV7-2 to TRBJ1-1; D not resolved. V lost 5 bases to trimming and J lost 4 bases, with 11 bases between them. CDR1 SGHTA and CDR2 FQGNSA come from the germline V gene. This CDR3 comprises 13 residues. The CDR3 sequence is CASSQGEGTEAFF. The CDR3 DNA reads TGTGCCAGCAGCCAAGGCGAGGGCACTGAAGCTTTCTTT.

The CDR3 DNA sequence: TGTGCCAGCAGTTTACCGATCAGAGGGACTGAAGCTTTCTTT. As protein: CASSLPIRGTEAFF. The chain combines TRBV28 with TRBJ1-1; D is uncertain. Germline values: CDR1 MDHEN, CDR2 SYDVKM. V shed 2 bases and J shed 5 bases, with 12 bases lying between them. CDR3 length: 14 amino acids.

This clone was picked up a small number of times. This sequence joins TRBV11-2 and TRBJ2-3; possibly TRBD1 for D (5 bases). In germline, CDR1 is SGHAT, CDR2 FQNNGV. V was cut by 1 base and J by 1 base, with 9 bases left in between. The length of the CDR3 is 15 residues. The CDR3 sequence: CASSLVPRGTDTQYF. The CDR3 DNA is TGTGCCAGCAGCTTAGTGCCCAGGGGCACAGATACGCAGTATTTT.

This clone was detected a few times. The rearrangement links TRBV7-2 to TRBJ1-5; no definite D call. This CDR3 is built from 13 residues. Per germline, CDR1 SGHTA and CDR2 FQGNSA. V was cut by 4 bases and J by 5 bases, with 9 bases left in between. Here the CDR3 DNA reads TGTGCCAGCAGCTCCCGCGTAGATCAGCCCCAGCATTTT. This gives the protein CASSSRVDQPQHF. The full variable domain, its missing parts supplied by reference TRBV7-2 and TRBJ1-5, is GAGVSQSPSNKVTEKGKDVELRCDPISGHTALYWYRQSLGQGLEFLIYFQGNSAPDKSGLPSDRFSAERTGGSVSTLTIQRTQQEDSAVYLCASSSRVDQPQHFGDGTRLSIL.

The chain uses TRBV7-2 and TRBJ1-3, with no clear D. CDR3 length: 14 amino acids. Germline V gene lookup returns CDR1 SGHTA and CDR2 FQGNSA. The ends were cut back, 2 bases at V and 0 bases at J, with 5 bases in the middle. The CDR3 nucleotides are TGTGCCAGCAGCTTATTCGTCTCTGGAAACACCATATATTTT. Encoded protein: CASSLFVSGNTIYF.

The rearrangement uses TRBV7-9 and TRBJ2-7; 8 bases line up with TRBD2. Per germline, CDR1 SEHNR and CDR2 FQNEAQ (reference sequence). Germline trimming cut 4 bases from V and 4 bases from J; bases unmatched to any gene: 9. CDR3 length equals 15 residues. The CDR3 DNA sequence: TGTGCCAGCAGCTCGTATGGGACTAGAAAGTACGAGCAGTACTTC. Protein sequence: CASSSYGTRKYEQYF.

The chain joins TRBV25-1 to TRBJ2-5; maybe TRBD1 (5 bases). The germline gives CDR1 MGHDK, CDR2 SYGVNS. CDR3 length: 14 residues. The V gene lost 6 bases and the J gene lost 2 bases, with 13 bases spanning the gap. The CDR3 sequence is CASSSAGKQETQYF. CDR3 DNA sequence: TGTGCCAGCAGCAGCGCAGGGAAGCAAGAGACCCAGTACTTC.

This chain connects TRBV7-9 to TRBJ2-7; D remains ambiguous. The CDR3 has 14 amino acids. V shed 5 bases and J shed 6 bases, with 17 bases lying between them. The germline gives CDR1 SEHNR, CDR2 FQNEAQ (reference sequence). Written as DNA, the CDR3 is TGTGCCAGCAGCCCCCGCTTTGGCCCATCCGAGCAGTACTTC. Translation gives CASSPRFGPSEQYF.

The V and J genes are TRBV28 and TRBJ2-1, with 7 bases matching TRBD2. The CDR3 is 16 residues long. Germline V CDR1 and CDR2: MDHEN, SYDVKM. The trim removed 6 bases at V and 8 bases at J, leaving 16 bases unmatched. The CDR3 region is CASSFVGGSILHEQFF. For the CDR3, the DNA is TGTGCCAGCAGCTTCGTTGGCGGGAGTATCCTCCATGAGCAGTTCTTC. Based on the CDR3 plus reference TRBV28 and TRBJ2-1, the full variable domain is DVKVTQSSRYLVKRTGEKVFLECVQDMDHENMFWYRQDPGLGLRLIYFSYDVKMKEKGDIPEGYSVSREKKERFSLILESASTNQTSMYLCASSFVGGSILHEQFFGPGTRLTVL.

The chain is built from TRBV6-1 and TRBJ2-7, with TRBD1 matching over 10 bases. The junction had 5 bases not matched to a gene; V was cut back by 6 bases and J by 3 bases. CDR3 length equals 14 residues. Germline loops: CDR1 MNHNS, CDR2 SASEGT. The CDR3 nucleotides are TGTGCCAGCAGCGACAGGGGGCTTTACTACGAGCAGTACTTC. As protein: CASSDRGLYYEQYF.

V is TRBV21-1 and J is TRBJ1-4. TRBV21-1 is described as a pseudogene. There are 17 residues in the CDR3. CDR3 residues: CASSEKVRGTTNEKLFF. CDR3 in DNA: TGTGCCAGCAGCGAAAAGGTAAGAGGGACAACTAATGAAAAACTGTTTTTT.

This clone was counted once. The V call is TRBV28, the J call TRBJ2-5; D is uncertain. The CDR3 runs 14 residues. Germline CDR1 is MDHEN and CDR2 is SYDVKM. Trimming took 4 bases from V and 2 from J, leaving 11 bases between them. The CDR3 region has the DNA TGTGCCAGCAGTTCCCCCAACAGACAAGAGACCCAGTACTTC. Protein: CASSSPNRQETQYF.

There are a few counts of this clone. The rearrangement joins TRBV2 to TRBJ1-2; 7 bases line up with TRBD1. The CDR3 consists of 13 residues. CDR1 SNHLY and CDR2 FYNNEI come from the germline V gene. The J segment lost 6 bases and the V segment lost 6 bases, leaving 7 bases of the junction unmatched. The CDR3 region is CASRANRGDGYTF. CDR3 bases: TGTGCCAGCAGGGCTAACAGGGGAGATGGCTACACCTTC.

The chain recombines TRBV6-5 with TRBJ2-7; TRBD2 agrees at 7 bases. Germline lookup yields CDR1 MNHEY and CDR2 SVGAGI. This CDR3 region has 15 residues. The V gene end was trimmed by 2 bases and the J gene end by 0 bases; junction bases not matched to a gene: 4. CDR3 sequence: CASSYERGYSYEQYF. The CDR3 DNA is TGTGCCAGCAGTTACGAGCGGGGCTACTCCTACGAGCAGTACTTC.

The chain couples TRBV2 to TRBJ2-4, with 11 nucleotides matching TRBD2. Unmatched junction bases numbered 12, after V lost 6 bases and J lost 8 bases. The germline CDR1 and CDR2 sequences are SNHLY and FYNNEI. This CDR3 comprises 16 residues. The DNA for the CDR3 is TGTGCCAGCAGCCCAGGACTAGCGGGCCCGGGGGACATTCAGTACTTC. It is translated as CASSPGLAGPGDIQYF. Full variable domain (outside the CDR3, taken from reference TRBV2 and TRBJ2-4): EPEVTQTPSHQVTQMGQEVILRCVPISNHLYFYWYRQILGQKVEFLVSFYNNEISEKSEIFDDQFSVERPDGSNFTLKIRSTKLEDSAMYFCASSPGLAGPGDIQYFGAGTRLSVL.

The rearrangement links TRBV9 to TRBJ2-1; 10 positions agree with TRBD2. V lost 3 bases, J lost 0 bases, and 6 bases stayed unmatched. Germline V lookup: CDR1 SGDLS, CDR2 YYNGEE. CDR3 size: 17 residues. CDR3 nucleotide sequence: TGTGCCAGCAGCGACATGGCTAGCGGGGGCTCCTACAATGAGCAGTTCTTC. Its translation: CASSDMASGGSYNEQFF.

This chain uses TRBV9 with TRBJ2-1, with unresolved D. The germline gives CDR1 SGDLS, CDR2 YYNGEE. Trimming left V 4 bases short and J 0 bases short, with 14 bases between. CDR3 length: 16 amino acids. The CDR3 loop reads CASSPLRLSSYNEQFF. As DNA, the CDR3 is TGTGCCAGCAGCCCCCTGCGCTTGAGCTCCTACAATGAGCAGTTCTTC.

The chain carries TRBV2 and TRBJ2-1; D is undetermined. Trimming took 2 bases from V and 5 from J, leaving 10 bases between them. Germline CDR1 SNHLY, CDR2 FYNNEI. The CDR3 consists of 14 residues. The CDR3 reads CASSELRYHNEQFF. In DNA, the CDR3 is TGTGCCAGCAGTGAACTGCGGTACCACAATGAGCAGTTCTTC.

The chain joins TRBV10-3 to TRBJ2-5; TRBD2 matches at 8 bases. Germline V gene sequence: CDR1 ENHRY, CDR2 SYGVKD. Germline trimming cut 4 bases from V and 2 bases from J; bases unmatched to any gene: 21. The CDR3 covers 20 residues. The CDR3: CAISVLKAPAGVGGQETQYF. CDR3 bases: TGTGCCATCAGTGTCCTAAAGGCCCCAGCGGGAGTGGGGGGGCAAGAGACCCAGTACTTC.

J is TRBJ1-4 and V is TRBV28, with D unresolved. Trimming left V 7 bases short and J 8 bases short, with 11 bases between. Germline-derived CDR1 and CDR2 are MDHEN and SYDVKM. The CDR3 is 12 amino acids. CDR3 sequence (DNA): TGTGCCAGCAAGGAAGTGGGCGAAAAACTGTTTTTT. Its translation is CASKEVGEKLFF.

This chain connects TRBV7-6 to TRBJ2-1; 9 bases fit TRBD1. Germline CDR1 SGHVS, CDR2 FNYEAQ. With 1 base clipped from V and 3 bases from J, the junction kept 7 bases outside the gene matches. CDR3 length equals 17 residues. CDR3 amino acids: CASSLEFRTGDYNEQFF. DNA of the CDR3: TGTGCCAGCAGCTTAGAGTTTAGGACAGGGGACTACAATGAGCAGTTCTTC.

The chain links TRBV7-2 to TRBJ2-7, with D maybe TRBD1 (6 bases). The length of the CDR3 is 16 residues. Germline assignment: CDR1 SGHTA and CDR2 FQGNSA. V dropped 1 base and J dropped 0 bases, with 13 bases sitting between them. CDR3 sequence reads: CASSLGSGASSYEQYF. CDR3 nucleotide sequence: TGTGCCAGCAGCTTAGGGTCAGGGGCCTCCTCCTACGAGCAGTACTTC.

The chain is built from TRBV28 and TRBJ2-7; the D gene is possibly TRBD1 (6 bases). Germline V gene sequence: CDR1 MDHEN, CDR2 SYDVKM. The CDR3 runs 15 residues. The V end lost 5 bases, the J end lost 5 bases, and 19 bases lay between the germline ends. The DNA of the CDR3 is TGTGCCAGCAGTGTGGCCTACAGGGTTTCCGACGAGCAGTACTTC. It specifies CASSVAYRVSDEQYF.

The rearrangement joins TRBV29-1 to TRBJ2-2; D remains unclear. From germline, CDR1 is SQVTM and CDR2 ANQGSEA. The CDR3 sequence is 14 residues long. Trimming left V 5 bases short and J 6 bases short, with 16 bases between. In DNA, the CDR3 is TGCAGCGTTAGTTTGAATGGGCATCCCGGGGAGCTGTTTTTT. Translating it yields CSVSLNGHPGELFF.